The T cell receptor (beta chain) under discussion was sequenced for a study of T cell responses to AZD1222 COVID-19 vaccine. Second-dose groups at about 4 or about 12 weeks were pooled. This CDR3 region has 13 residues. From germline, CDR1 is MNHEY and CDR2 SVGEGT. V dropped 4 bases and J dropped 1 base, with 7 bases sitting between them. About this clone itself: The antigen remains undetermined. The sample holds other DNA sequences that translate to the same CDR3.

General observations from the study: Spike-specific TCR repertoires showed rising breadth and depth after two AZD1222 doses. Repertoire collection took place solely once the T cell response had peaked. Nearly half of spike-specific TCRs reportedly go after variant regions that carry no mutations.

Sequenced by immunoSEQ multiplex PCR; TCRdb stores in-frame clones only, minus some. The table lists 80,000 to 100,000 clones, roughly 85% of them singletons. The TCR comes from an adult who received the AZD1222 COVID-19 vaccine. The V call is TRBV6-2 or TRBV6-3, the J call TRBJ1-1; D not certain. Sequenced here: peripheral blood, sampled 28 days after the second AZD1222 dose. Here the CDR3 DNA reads TGTGCCAGCAGTTCCTACGGGAACACTGAAGCTTTCTTT. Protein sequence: CASSSYGNTEAFF.